Following are 13 T cell receptor beta chains from one sample sequenced in a study of blood T cells in healthy people across ages. A J-beta primer mix and a sample-barcoded 5' primer were used in a second PCR of about 7 to 11 cycles. In TCRdb, the 5' RACE reads were re-called with MiXCR into one record per CDR3 protein. The sample has around 1,700,000 distinct CDR3 sequences, 28% seen once. The specimen was blood. These receptors came from a woman aged 25 to 39 in good health.

This clonotype was observed a handful of times. V gene TRBV27 combines with J gene TRBJ1-4; D perhaps matches TRBD1 (6 bases). Looked up from germline, CDR1 is MNHEY and CDR2 is SMNVEV (reference sequence). Deletions cut 8 bases from V and 5 bases from J, with 15 bases between. The CDR3 is made up of 14 amino acids. The DNA for the CDR3 is TGTGCCAGCGGGTACAGGGATCAGAATGAAAAACTGTTTTTT. Its translation: CASGYRDQNEKLFF.

The chain carries TRBV12-3 or TRBV12-4 and TRBJ2-1; D remains unclear. V lost 4 bases, J lost 6 bases, and 16 bases lay in between. The CDR3 length is 15 residues. The CDR3 spells CASSSIPDAINEQFF. CDR3 nucleotide sequence: TGTGCCAGCAGTTCTATACCCGACGCCATCAATGAGCAGTTCTTC.

The chain employs TRBV7-2 and TRBJ2-7; possibly TRBD1 for D (6 bases). Trimming stripped 8 bases from V and 3 bases from J, with 14 bases between. CDR1 and CDR2 from the germline V gene are SGHTA and FQGNSA. The length of the CDR3 is 13 residues. The chain's CDR3 is CASSNRVDYEQYF. DNA for the CDR3: TGTGCCAGCTCCAACAGGGTAGACTACGAGCAGTACTTC.

This clonotype was seen ten or more times. This chain uses TRBV7-2 with TRBJ1-6; D gene unclear. The CDR3 consists of 16 residues. Germline V lookup: CDR1 SGHTA, CDR2 FQGNSA. Trimming pared 5 bases from V and 0 bases from J, leaving 11 bases between. As DNA, the CDR3 is TGTGCCAGCAGCCCTCAGGCCCCCTCCTATAATTCACCCCTCCACTTT. Its translation: CASSPQAPSYNSPLHF.

The J gene is TRBJ2-7, the V gene TRBV20-1, with TRBD2 matching 9 bases. V trimming: 0 bases; J trimming: 7 bases; junction bases outside the gene matches: 13. Germline CDR1 and CDR2: DFQATT and SNEGSKA (reference sequence). The CDR3 spans 16 residues. The CDR3 loop is CSARDLAGPPGGEQYF. CDR3 DNA sequence: TGCAGTGCTAGAGATCTAGCGGGGCCTCCAGGGGGTGAGCAGTACTTC.

Of note for this clonotype: The junction shows a germline mismatch at one end, possibly a read error. The chain carries TRBV7-2 and TRBJ1-3; D is unclear. The CDR3 runs to 16 residues. CDR1 and CDR2 (germline): SGHTA, FQGNSA. DNA for the CDR3: TGTGCCAGCAACTTAGCGCGGATGGCGGCTGGAAACACCATATATTTT. It translates to CASNLARMAAGNTIYF.

The J gene is TRBJ1-3, the V gene TRBV18; D gene unclear. The V and J ends lost 11 bases and 0 bases respectively, with 5 bases between them. The germline CDR1 and CDR2 sequences are KGHSH and LQKENI. This CDR3 region has 11 residues. In DNA, the CDR3 is TGTGCCGGTTACTCTGGAAACACCATATATTTT. Translated: CAGYSGNTIYF. Supplemented by reference TRBV18 and TRBJ1-3, the full variable domain reads NAGVMQNPRHLVRRRGQEARLRCSPMKGHSHVYWYRQLPEEGLKFMVYLQKENIIDESGMPKERFSAEFPKEGPSILRIQQVVRGDSAAYFCAGYSGNTIYFGEGSWLTVV.

In this sample, this clonotype turned up a few times. The chain uses TRBV25-1 and TRBJ2-1; 9 positions agree with TRBD2. In germline, CDR1 is MGHDK, CDR2 SYGVNS. After removal of 0 bases from V and 7 bases from J, the junction contained 7 bases not matched to a gene. CDR3 length: 16 residues. CDR3 protein: CASSEYGREGLNEQFF. The CDR3 DNA reads TGTGCCAGCAGTGAATATGGGCGGGAGGGCTTAAATGAGCAGTTCTTC.

This clonotype appeared a few times. The chain carries TRBV20-1 and TRBJ1-5; D ambiguous. The CDR3 runs 14 residues. Between the trimmed V and J ends, which lost 0 bases and 1 base, there was a span of 7 bases. The germline V gene encodes CDR1 DFQATT and CDR2 SNEGSKA (reference sequence). As DNA, the CDR3 is TGCAGTGCTAGAGATATGGACAGCAATCAGCCCCAGCATTTT. It yields the protein CSARDMDSNQPQHF.

This clonotype was observed a few times. The chain joins TRBV7-3 to TRBJ2-1, with 11 bases that match TRBD2. The germline gives CDR1 SGHTA, CDR2 FQGTGA. Trimming removed 5 bases from V and 6 bases from J; junction bases left unmatched: 9. The CDR3 totals 16 residues. The DNA of the CDR3 is TGTGCCAGCAGCCAAAGTAGCGGGGGGGACTCCAATGAGCAGTTCTTC. It specifies CASSQSSGGDSNEQFF.

Worth noting for this clonotype: Since a much larger clone is just one base distant, this may be a read error. This rearrangement joins TRBV29-1 to TRBJ2-7; TRBD2 might be the D (5 bases). There are 14 residues in the CDR3. Germline values: CDR1 SQVTM, CDR2 ANQGSEA. Between the trimmed V and J ends, which lost 5 bases and 0 bases, there was a span of 14 bases. CDR3 residues: CSVNRGGNSYEQYF. The CDR3 DNA sequence: TGCAGCGTTAACCGGGGTGGTAACTCCTACGAGCAGTACTTC.

Only a few counts were recorded for this clonotype. The CDR3 DNA follows: TGCAGTGCTAGTAATCGCGGGACAGCCGATAACGACTATGGCTACACCTTC. This codes for CSASNRGTADNDYGYTF. V and J are TRBV20-1 and TRBJ1-2; 7 nucleotides agree with TRBD1. The CDR3 loop spans 17 amino acids. CDR1 and CDR2 (germline): DFQATT, SNEGSKA (reference sequence). V trimming: 3 bases; J trimming: 3 bases; junction bases outside the gene matches: 16.

This clonotype has just a few counts. This chain links TRBV10-3 with TRBJ2-1, with D unresolved. V was trimmed by 3 bases and J by 5 bases, leaving 2 bases between them. This CDR3 region has 11 residues. CDR1 is ENHRY, CDR2 SYGVKD, per germline. CDR3 in DNA: TGTGCCATCAGTGACAACAATGAGCAGTTCTTC. Its translation: CAISDNNEQFF.